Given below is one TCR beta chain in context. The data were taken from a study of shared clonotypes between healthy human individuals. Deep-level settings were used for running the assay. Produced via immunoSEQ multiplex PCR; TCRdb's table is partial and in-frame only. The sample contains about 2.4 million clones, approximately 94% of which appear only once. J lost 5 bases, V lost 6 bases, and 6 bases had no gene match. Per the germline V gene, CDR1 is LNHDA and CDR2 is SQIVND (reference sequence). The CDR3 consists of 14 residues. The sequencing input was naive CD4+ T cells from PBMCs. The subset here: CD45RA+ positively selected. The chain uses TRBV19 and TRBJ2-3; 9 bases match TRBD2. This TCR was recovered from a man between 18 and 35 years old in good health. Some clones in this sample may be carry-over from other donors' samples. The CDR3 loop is CASSQSGRRDTQYF. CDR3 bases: TGTGCCAGTAGCCAAAGCGGGAGGAGAGATACGCAGTATTTT.